This T cell receptor (beta chain) is from a study of CD8 T cells in ankylosing spondylitis. This clonotype was seen at least ten times. Its antigen remains unidentified. Notes on the study in general: Blood of patients with ankylosing spondylitis appeared to be characterized by a TCR beta motif of eight highly homologous variants. It was reported that disease-linked clones were significantly enriched in matched ankylosing spondylitis synovial fluid.

TCRdb ran MiXCR on the 5' RACE reads and lists one entry per CDR3 protein. The profile shows about 230,000 distinct CDR3 sequences, over 7% of them singletons. Between the trimmed V and J ends, which lost 2 bases and 4 bases, there was a span of 6 bases. CDR3 length: 13 residues. Germline assignment: CDR1 MNHEY and CDR2 SVGAGI. The rearrangement joins TRBV6-5 to TRBJ1-3; D is uncertain. The receptor was derived from a female donor with ankylosing spondylitis or in good health (not recorded which). The specimen sequenced was blood, either unsorted or a sorted T cell fraction (not recorded which). CDR3 sequence: CASSYRGGNTIYF. CDR3 DNA sequence: TGTGCCAGCAGTTACCGAGGAGGAAACACCATATATTTT.